This TCR beta chain emerged from a study of T cell responses to AZD1222 COVID-19 vaccine. Study-level findings and limits: After the peak T cell response, and only then, were repertoires sampled. Spike-specific TCRs gained breadth and depth after people received two AZD1222 doses. Clonal diversity may have been underestimated, and the donors were mostly white British, with more females than males. Baseline seropositivity occurred in only six AZD1222 recipients.

The repertoire was sequenced with immunoSEQ multiplex PCR; TCRdb's copy has only in-frame clones and lacks some. Of about 200,000 clones detected, approximately 90% appear once; the ten largest clones hold roughly 3.5%. V dropped 4 bases and J dropped 5; count of bases not matched to a gene: 11. This CDR3 contains 16 residues. Germline values: CDR1 SGHRS, CDR2 YFSETQ. About this clone itself: Its target is unknown.

The TCR comes from an adult who received the AZD1222 COVID-19 vaccine. V usage is TRBV5-1 and J usage is TRBJ2-3; 9 positions agree with TRBD2. The material was peripheral blood, obtained 28 days after the second AZD1222 dose. CDR3 residues: CASSLLGLAWGDTQYF. Written as DNA, the CDR3 is TGCGCCAGCAGCCTGCTGGGACTAGCTTGGGGAGATACGCAGTATTTT.